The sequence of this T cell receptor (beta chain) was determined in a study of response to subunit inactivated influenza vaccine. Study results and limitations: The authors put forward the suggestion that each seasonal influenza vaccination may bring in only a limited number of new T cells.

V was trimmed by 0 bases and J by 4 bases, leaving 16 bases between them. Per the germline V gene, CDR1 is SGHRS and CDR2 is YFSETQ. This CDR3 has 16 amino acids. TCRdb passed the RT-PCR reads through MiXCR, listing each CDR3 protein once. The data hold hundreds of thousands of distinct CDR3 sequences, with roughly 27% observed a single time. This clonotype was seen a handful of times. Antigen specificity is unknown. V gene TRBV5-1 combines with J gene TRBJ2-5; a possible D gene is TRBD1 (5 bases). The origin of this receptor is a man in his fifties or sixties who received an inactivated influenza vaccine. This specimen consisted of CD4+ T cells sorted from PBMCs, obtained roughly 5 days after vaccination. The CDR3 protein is CASSLGGSRARETQYF. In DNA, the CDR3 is TGCGCCAGCAGCTTGGGGGGATCCAGGGCGCGAGAGACCCAGTACTTC.